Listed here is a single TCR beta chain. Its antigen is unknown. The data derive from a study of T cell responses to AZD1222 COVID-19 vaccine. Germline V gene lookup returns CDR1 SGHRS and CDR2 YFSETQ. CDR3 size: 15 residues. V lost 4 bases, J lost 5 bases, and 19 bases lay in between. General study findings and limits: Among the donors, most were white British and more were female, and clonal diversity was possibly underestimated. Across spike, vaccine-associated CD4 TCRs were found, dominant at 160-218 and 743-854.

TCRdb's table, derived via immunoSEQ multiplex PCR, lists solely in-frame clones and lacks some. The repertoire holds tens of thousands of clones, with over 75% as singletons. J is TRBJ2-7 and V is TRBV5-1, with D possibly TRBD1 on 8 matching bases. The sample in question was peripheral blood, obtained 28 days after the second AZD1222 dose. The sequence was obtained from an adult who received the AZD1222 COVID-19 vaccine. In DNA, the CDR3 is TGCGCCAGCAGCCGGGGGGACAGGTTTGTCGACGAGCAGTACTTC. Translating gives CASSRGDRFVDEQYF.